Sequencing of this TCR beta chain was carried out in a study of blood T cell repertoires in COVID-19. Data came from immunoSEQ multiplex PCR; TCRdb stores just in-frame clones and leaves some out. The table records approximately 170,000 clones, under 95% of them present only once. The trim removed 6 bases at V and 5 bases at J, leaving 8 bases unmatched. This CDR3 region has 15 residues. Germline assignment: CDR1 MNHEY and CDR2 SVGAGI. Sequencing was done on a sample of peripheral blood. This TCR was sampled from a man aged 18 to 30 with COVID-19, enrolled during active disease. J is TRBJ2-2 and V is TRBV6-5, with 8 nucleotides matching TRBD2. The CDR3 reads CASSRGGRETGELFF. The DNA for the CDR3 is TGTGCCAGCAGCCGGGGGGGAAGGGAAACCGGGGAGCTGTTTTTT.